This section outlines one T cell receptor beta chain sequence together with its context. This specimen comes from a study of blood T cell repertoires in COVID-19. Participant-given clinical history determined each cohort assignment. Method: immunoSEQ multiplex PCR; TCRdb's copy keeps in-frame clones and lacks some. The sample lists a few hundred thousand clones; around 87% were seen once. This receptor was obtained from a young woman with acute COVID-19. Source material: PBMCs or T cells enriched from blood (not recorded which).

This CDR3 is CASSVNRGYTF. In nucleotides, the CDR3 is TGTGCCAGCAGTGTAAATAGGGGGTACACCTTC. The rearrangement uses TRBV28 and TRBJ1-2; possible D gene TRBD1, 6 bases. Germline CDR1 MDHEN, CDR2 SYDVKM. The ends were cut back, 5 bases at V and 11 bases at J, with 12 bases in the middle. The CDR3 runs 11 residues.